The source of this T cell receptor beta chain is a study of cytomegalovirus exposure and HLA in healthy donors. Note on this clone: Its antigen is not identified.

The repertoire was sequenced with immunoSEQ multiplex PCR; TCRdb's copy has only in-frame clones and lacks some. The repertoire has about 73,000 clones, about 94% of them found once; the top ten carry 0.9% to 1.2%. Whole-study findings and limits: Across donors, most TCRs were seen rarely, yet some public ones were widespread.

The donors were part of the validation cohort of 100 to 150 subjects. That cohort was separate from the first cohort, which comprised 670 or so subjects. The J segment lost 10 bases and the V segment lost 4 bases, leaving 1 base of the junction unmatched. The germline V gene has CDR1 MNHNS and CDR2 SASEGT. The CDR3 consists of 11 residues. This sequence joins TRBV6-1 and TRBJ2-1, with 7 bases lining up with TRBD2. Sequencing used PBMCs. The TCR sequence derives from a woman aged 18-29 years in good health and CMV-seronegative. CDR3 amino acids: CASSGLAEQFF. For the CDR3, the DNA is TGTGCCAGCAGTGGACTAGCCGAGCAGTTCTTC.